Sequencing of this TCR beta chain was carried out in a study of vaccination effects on CD4 cells after COVID-19. Study background: Sequencing in the ViraFEST assay came after antigen-specific CD4+ T cells had been expanded with viral peptide pools, which were used to stimulate PBMC.

Study-level results: The study, lacking early post-infection timepoints, had few convalescent patients.

Around day 10 of culture, CD4+ T cells were separated out. Participants completed two doses of the BNT162b2 or mRNA-1273 vaccine. Testing of the vaccine recipients showed negative nucleocapsid antibodies and no prior SARS-CoV-2 infection. The germline CDR1 and CDR2 sequences are MNHEY and SMNVEV (reference sequence). V lost 7 bases, J lost 6 bases, and 18 bases lay in between. This CDR3 contains 15 residues. Assay used: immunoSEQ multiplex PCR; TCRdb lists only in-frame clones, some missing. The data show tens of thousands of clones, approximately 79% seen once. This clone has only a few counts. The antigen remains unidentified.

The source is a human donor who received a COVID-19 vaccine. This rearrangement joins TRBV27 to TRBJ2-2; D might be TRBD1 or TRBD2, each matching 7 bases. Sample: CD4+ T cells from PBMCs cultured without peptide, taken after COVID-19 vaccination. CDR3 DNA: TGTGCCAGCACCCGGCAGGGGGGGGGCTCCGGGGAGCTGTTTTTT. Residues: CASTRQGGGSGELFF.